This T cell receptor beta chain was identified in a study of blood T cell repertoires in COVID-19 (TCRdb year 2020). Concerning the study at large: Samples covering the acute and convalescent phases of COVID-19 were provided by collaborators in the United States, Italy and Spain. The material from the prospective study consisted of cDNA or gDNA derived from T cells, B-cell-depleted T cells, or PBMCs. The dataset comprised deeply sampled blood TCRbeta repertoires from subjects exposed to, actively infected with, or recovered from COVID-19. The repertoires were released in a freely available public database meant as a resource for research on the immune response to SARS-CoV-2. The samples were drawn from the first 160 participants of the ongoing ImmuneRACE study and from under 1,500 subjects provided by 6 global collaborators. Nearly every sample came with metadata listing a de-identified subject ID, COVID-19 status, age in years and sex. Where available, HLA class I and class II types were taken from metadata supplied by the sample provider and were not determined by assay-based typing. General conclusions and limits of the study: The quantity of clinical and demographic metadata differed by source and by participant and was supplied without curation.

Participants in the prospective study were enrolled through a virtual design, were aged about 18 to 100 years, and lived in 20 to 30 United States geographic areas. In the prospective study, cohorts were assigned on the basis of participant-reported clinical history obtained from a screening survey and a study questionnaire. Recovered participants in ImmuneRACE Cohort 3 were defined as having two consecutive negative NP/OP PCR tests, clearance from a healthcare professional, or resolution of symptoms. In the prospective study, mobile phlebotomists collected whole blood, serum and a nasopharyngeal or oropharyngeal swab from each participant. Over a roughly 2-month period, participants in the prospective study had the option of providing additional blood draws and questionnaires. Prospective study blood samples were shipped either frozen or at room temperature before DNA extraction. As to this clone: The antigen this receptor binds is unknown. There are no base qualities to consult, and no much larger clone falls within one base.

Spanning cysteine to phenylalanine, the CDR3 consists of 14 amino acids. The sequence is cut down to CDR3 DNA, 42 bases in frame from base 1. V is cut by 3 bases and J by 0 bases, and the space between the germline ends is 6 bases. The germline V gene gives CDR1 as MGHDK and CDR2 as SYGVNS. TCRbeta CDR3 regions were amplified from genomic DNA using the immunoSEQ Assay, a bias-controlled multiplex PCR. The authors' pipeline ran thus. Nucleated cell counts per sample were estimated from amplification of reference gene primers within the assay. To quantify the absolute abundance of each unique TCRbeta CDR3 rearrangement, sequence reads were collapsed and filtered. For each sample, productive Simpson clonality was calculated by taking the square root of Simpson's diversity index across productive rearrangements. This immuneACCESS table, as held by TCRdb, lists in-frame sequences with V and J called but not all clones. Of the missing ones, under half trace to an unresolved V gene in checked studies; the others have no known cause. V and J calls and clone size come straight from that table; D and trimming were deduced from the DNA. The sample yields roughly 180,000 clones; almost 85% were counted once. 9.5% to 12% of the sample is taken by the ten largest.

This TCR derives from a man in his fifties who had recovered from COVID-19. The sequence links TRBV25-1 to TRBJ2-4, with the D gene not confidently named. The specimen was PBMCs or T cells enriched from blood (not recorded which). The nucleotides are TGTGCCAGCAGTGATCGTCTAGCCAAAAACATTCAGTACTTC. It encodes CASSDRLAKNIQYF.